This TCR beta chain was identified in a study of cytomegalovirus exposure and HLA in healthy donors. Overall study results and limits: In vitro assays verified that three CMV-associated chains recognized CMV antigens specifically.

As to this clone: Antigen: not known.

Clones were read by immunoSEQ multiplex PCR, and TCRdb kept only the in-frame ones, dropping some. The sample carries about 110,000 clones, 95% recorded once. Germline V gives CDR1 MRHNA, CDR2 SNTAGT. The CDR3 spans 13 residues. The ends were cut back, 4 bases at V and 2 bases at J, with 8 bases in the middle. This clonotype originated in a woman between 18 and 30 years old in good health and CMV-seronegative. The chain employs TRBV6-4 and TRBJ1-1; D is uncertain. The material sequenced was PBMCs. The chain's CDR3 is CASSASTNTEAFF. For the CDR3, the DNA is TGTGCCAGCAGTGCAAGTACAAACACTGAAGCTTTCTTT.